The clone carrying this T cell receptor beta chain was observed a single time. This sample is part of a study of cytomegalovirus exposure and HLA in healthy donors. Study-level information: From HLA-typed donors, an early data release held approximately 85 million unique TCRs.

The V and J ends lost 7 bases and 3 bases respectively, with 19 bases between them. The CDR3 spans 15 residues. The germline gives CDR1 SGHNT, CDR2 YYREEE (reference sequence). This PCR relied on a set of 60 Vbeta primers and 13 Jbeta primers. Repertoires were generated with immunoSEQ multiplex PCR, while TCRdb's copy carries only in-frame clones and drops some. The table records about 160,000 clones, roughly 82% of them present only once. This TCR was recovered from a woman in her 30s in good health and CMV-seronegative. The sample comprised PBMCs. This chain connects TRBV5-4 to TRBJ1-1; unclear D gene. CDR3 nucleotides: TGTGCCAGCGCCCTGGGCAGGATCCAGGACACTGAAGCTTTCTTT. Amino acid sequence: CASALGRIQDTEAFF.